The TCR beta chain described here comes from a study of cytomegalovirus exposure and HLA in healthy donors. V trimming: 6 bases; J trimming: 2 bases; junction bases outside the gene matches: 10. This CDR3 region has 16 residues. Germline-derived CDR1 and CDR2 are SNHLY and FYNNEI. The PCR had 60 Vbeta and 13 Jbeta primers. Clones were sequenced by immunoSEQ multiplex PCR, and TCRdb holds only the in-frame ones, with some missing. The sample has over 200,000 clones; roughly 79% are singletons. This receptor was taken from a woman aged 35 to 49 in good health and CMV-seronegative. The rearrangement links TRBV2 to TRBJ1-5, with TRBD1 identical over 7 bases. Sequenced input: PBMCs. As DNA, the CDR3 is TGTGCCAGCAGGGACGGCACAACAGGGGGCAATCAGCCCCAGCATTTT. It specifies CASRDGTTGGNQPQHF. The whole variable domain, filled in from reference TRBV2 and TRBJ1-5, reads EPEVTQTPSHQVTQMGQEVILRCVPISNHLYFYWYRQILGQKVEFLVSFYNNEISEKSEIFDDQFSVERPDGSNFTLKIRSTKLEDSAMYFCASRDGTTGGNQPQHFGDGTRLSIL.